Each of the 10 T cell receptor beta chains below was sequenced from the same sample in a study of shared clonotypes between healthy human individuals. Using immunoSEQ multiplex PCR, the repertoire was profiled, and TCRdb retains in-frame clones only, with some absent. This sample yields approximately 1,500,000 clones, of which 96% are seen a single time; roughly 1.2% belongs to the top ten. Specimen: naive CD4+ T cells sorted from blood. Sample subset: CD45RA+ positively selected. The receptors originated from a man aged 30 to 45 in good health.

The CDR3 bases are TGTGCCAGCAGCTTAGCCCTAGCGGGGGGATCCTACAATGAGCAGTTCTTC. Its translation is CASSLALAGGSYNEQFF. The rearrangement joins TRBV7-9 to TRBJ2-1; TRBD2 matches at 11 bases. This CDR3 has 17 amino acids. Germline values: CDR1 SEHNR, CDR2 FQNEAQ (reference sequence). The J segment lost 1 base and the V segment lost 0 bases, leaving 2 bases of the junction unmatched. Full variable domain (missing parts from reference TRBV7-9 and TRBJ2-1): DTGVSQNPRHKITKRGQNVTFRCDPISEHNRLYWYRQTLGQGPEFLTYFQNEAQLEKSRLLSDRFSAERPKGSFSTLEIQRTEQGDSAMYLCASSLALAGGSYNEQFFGPGTRLTVL.

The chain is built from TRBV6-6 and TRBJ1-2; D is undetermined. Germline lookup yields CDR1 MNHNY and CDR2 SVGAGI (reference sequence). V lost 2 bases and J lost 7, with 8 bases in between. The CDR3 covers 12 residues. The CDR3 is CASSYHESGYTF. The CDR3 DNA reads TGTGCCAGCAGTTACCACGAGAGTGGCTACACCTTC.

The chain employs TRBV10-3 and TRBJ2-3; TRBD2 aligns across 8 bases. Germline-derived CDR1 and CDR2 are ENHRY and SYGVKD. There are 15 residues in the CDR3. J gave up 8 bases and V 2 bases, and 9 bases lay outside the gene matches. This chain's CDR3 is CAISEGLAQGGTQYF. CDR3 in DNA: TGTGCCATCAGTGAGGGACTAGCCCAAGGCGGTACGCAGTATTTT.

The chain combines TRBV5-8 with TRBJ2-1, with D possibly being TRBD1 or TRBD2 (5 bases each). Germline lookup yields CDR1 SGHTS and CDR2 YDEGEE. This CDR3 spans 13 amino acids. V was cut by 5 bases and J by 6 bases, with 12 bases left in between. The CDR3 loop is CASRKFGGNEQFF. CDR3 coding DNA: TGTGCCAGCAGGAAATTTGGGGGCAATGAGCAGTTCTTC.

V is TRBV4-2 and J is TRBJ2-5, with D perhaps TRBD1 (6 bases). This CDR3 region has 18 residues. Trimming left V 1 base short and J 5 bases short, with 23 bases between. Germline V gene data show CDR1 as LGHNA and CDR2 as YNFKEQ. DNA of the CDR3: TGTGCCAGCAGCCAAGTTTCTCCTACGGACAGAGAGTGGGAGACCCAGTACTTC. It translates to CASSQVSPTDREWETQYF.

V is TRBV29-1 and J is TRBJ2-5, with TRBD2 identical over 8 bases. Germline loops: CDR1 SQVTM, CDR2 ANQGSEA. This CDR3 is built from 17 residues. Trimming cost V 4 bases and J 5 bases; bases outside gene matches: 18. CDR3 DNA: TGCAGCGTTGGCCCGACGGGAGGGAGCAGGGGTGGGGAGACCCAGTACTTC. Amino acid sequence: CSVGPTGGSRGGETQYF.

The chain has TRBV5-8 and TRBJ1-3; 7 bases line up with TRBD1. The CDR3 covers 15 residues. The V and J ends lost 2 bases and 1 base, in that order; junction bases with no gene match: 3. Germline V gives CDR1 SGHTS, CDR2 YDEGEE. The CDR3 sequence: CASSLWGQSGNTIYF. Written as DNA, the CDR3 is TGTGCCAGCAGCTTATGGGGACAGTCTGGAAACACCATATATTTT.

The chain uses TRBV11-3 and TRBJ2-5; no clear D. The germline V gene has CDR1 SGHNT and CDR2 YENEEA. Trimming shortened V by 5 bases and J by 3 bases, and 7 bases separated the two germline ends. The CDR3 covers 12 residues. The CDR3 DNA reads TGTGCCAGCAGCCAATCAAAAGAGACCCAGTACTTC. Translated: CASSQSKETQYF. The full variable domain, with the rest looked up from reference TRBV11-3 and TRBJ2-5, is EAGVVQSPRYKIIEKKQPVAFWCNPISGHNTLYWYLQNLGQGPELLIRYENEEAVDDSQLPKDRFSAERLKGVDSTLKIQPAELGDSAVYLCASSQSKETQYFGPGTRLLVL.

Here the CDR3 DNA reads TGTGCCAGCAGCCCTAGTCGGCGGCCGGACAATGAGCAGTTCTTC. Translated: CASSPSRRPDNEQFF. This chain joins TRBV7-9 and TRBJ2-1; D call uncertain. Germline CDR1 reads SEHNR; CDR2 reads FQNEAQ (reference sequence). V was pared by 5 bases and J by 5 bases, with 16 bases between. There are 15 residues in the CDR3.

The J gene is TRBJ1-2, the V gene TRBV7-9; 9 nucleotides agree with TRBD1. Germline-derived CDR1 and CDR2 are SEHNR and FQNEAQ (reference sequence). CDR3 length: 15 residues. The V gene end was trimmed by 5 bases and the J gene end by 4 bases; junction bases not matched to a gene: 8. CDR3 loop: CASSKTGTGTYGYTF. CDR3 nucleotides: TGTGCCAGCAGCAAGACCGGGACAGGGACCTATGGCTACACCTTC.